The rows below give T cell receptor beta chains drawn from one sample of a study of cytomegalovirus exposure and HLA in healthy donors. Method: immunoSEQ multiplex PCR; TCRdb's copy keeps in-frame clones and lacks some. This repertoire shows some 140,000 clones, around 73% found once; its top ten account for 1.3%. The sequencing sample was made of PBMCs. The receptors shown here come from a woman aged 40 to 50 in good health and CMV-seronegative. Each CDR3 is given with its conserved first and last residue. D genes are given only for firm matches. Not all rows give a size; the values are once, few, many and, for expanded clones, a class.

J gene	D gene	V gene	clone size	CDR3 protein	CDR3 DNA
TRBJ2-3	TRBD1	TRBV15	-	CATSRGQGGTDTQYF	TGTGCCACCAGCAGGGGACAGGGGGGGACAGATACGCAGTATTTT
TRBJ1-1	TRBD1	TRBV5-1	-	CASSPGQGGTEAFF	TGCGCCAGCAGCCCTGGACAGGGAGGCACTGAAGCTTTCTTT
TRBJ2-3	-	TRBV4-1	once	CASSLGKIRDSTDTQYF	TGCGCCAGCAGCCTAGGGAAGATCCGGGACTCGACAGATACGCAGTATTTT
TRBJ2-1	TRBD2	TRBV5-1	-	CASSFLAGGPHNEQFF	TGCGCCAGCAGCTTTCTAGCGGGGGGGCCCCACAATGAGCAGTTCTTC
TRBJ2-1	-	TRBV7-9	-	CASSLARDEQFF	TGTGCCAGCAGCTTAGCCCGGGATGAGCAGTTCTTC
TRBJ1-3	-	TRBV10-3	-	CAISESSPGNTIYF	TGTGCCATCAGTGAGTCGAGTCCTGGAAACACCATATATTTT
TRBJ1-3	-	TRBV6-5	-	CASSPISPGNTIYF	TGTGCCAGCAGTCCCATTAGCCCTGGAAACACCATATATTTT
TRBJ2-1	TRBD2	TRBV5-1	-	CASSPVAGGQYEQFF	TGCGCCAGCAGCCCCGTAGCGGGGGGGCAGTATGAGCAGTTCTTC
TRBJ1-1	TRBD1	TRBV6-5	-	CASSYSGRGSTEAFF	TGTGCCAGCAGTTACTCGGGCAGGGGGAGTACTGAAGCTTTCTTT
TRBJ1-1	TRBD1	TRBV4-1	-	CASTPSPRGDTEAFF	TGCGCCAGCACCCCGTCCCCCAGGGGGGACACTGAAGCTTTCTTT
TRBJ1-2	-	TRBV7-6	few	CASSSHPGLGYGYTF	TGTGCCAGCAGCTCCCATCCGGGGTTAGGCTATGGCTACACCTTC
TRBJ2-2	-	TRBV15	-	CATSSYRGTGELFF	TGTGCCACCAGCAGTTATAGGGGTACCGGGGAGCTGTTTTTT
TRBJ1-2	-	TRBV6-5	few	CATRGGGYTF	TGTGCCACCCGCGGGGGTGGCTACACCTTC
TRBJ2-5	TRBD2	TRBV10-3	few	CAISESILGGTKETQYF	TGTGCCATCAGTGAGTCTATACTGGGCGGGACTAAAGAGACCCAGTACTTC
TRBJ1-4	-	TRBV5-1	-	CASSLGQAMDMKLFF	TGCGCCAGCAGCTTGGGTCAGGCTATGGACATGAAACTGTTTTTT
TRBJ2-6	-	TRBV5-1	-	CASSVTGSSGANVLTF	TGCGCCAGCAGCGTGACAGGAAGCTCTGGGGCCAACGTCCTGACTTTC
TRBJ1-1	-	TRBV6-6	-	CASSLPGHMNTEAFF	TGTGCCAGCAGTCTTCCGGGACACATGAACACTGAAGCTTTCTTT
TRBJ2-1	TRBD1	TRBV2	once	CASNNRGFKSIEQFF	TGTGCCAGCAACAACAGGGGGTTTAAGTCTATTGAGCAGTTCTTC
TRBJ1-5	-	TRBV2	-	CASSEQDLNQPQHF	TGTGCCAGCAGTGAACAGGACTTAAATCAGCCCCAGCATTTT
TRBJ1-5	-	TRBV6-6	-	CASGAQQPQHF	TGTGCCAGCGGGGCGCAACAGCCCCAGCATTTT
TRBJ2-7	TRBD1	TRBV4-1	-	CASSQKGQGDYEQYF	TGCGCCAGCAGCCAGAAGGGACAGGGAGACTACGAGCAGTACTTC
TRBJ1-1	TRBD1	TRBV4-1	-	CASSHQGVRDTEAFF	TGCGCCAGCAGCCACCAGGGGGTTCGGGACACTGAAGCTTTCTTT
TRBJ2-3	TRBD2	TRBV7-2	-	CASSYSGRASDTQYF	TGTGCCAGCAGTTATAGCGGGAGGGCCTCAGATACGCAGTATTTT
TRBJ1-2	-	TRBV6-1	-	CASSETFQRCDYTF	TGTGCCAGCAGTGAAACTTTTCAGAGGTGTGACTACACCTTC
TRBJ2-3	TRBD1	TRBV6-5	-	CASRPGTGTDTQYF	TGTGCCAGCAGGCCCGGGACAGGCACAGATACGCAGTATTTT
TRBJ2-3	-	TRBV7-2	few	CASSLGGRTDTQYF	TGTGCCAGCAGCTTAGGGGGGCGCACAGATACGCAGTATTTT
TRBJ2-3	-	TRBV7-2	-	CASSRQGIRTDTQYF	TGTGCCAGCAGCCGTCAGGGAATCCGGACAGATACGCAGTATTTT
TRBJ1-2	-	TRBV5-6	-	CASSPTQGGAFYGYTF	TGTGCCAGCAGCCCTACCCAGGGAGGGGCATTCTATGGCTACACCTTC
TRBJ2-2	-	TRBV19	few	CASIPRTAVPGELFF	TGTGCCAGTATCCCACGGACAGCCGTTCCCGGGGAGCTGTTTTTT
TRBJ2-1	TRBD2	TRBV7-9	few	CASSASGVDEQFF	TGTGCCAGCAGTGCTAGCGGGGTCGATGAGCAGTTCTTC
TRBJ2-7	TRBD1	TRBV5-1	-	CASSLATGTGVAYEQYF	TGCGCCAGCAGCTTGGCTACCGGGACAGGCGTTGCCTACGAGCAGTACTTC
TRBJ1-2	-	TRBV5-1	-	CASSFIRTEDGYTF	TGCGCCAGCAGCTTTATTAGGACAGAGGATGGCTACACCTTC
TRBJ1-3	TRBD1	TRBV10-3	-	CAILKGGGGSGNTIYF	TGTGCCATCTTAAAAGGGGGCGGCGGCTCTGGAAACACCATATATTTT
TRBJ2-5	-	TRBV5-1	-	CASSFPTDRPEENF	TGCGCCAGCAGCTTCCCCACGGACAGACCCGAGGAAAACTTC
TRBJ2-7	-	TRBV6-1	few	CASSARLTSSYEQYF	TGTGCCAGCAGCGCCCGATTGACAAGCTCCTACGAGCAGTACTTC
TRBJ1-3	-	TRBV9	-	CASSVSGSKDTIYF	TGTGCCAGCAGCGTAAGCGGGTCTAAGGACACCATATATTTT
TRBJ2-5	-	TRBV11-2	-	CASSLGLSQPPGTQYF	TGTGCCAGCAGCTTAGGGTTATCTCAACCCCCGGGGACCCAGTACTTC
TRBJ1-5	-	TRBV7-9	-	CASSLARVGDSNQPQHF	TGTGCCAGCAGCTTAGCGAGAGTAGGGGATAGCAATCAGCCCCAGCATTTT
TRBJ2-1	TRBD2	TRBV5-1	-	CASSLTLAGGANEQFF	TGCGCCAGCAGCTTGACACTAGCGGGGGGGGCCAATGAGCAGTTCTTC
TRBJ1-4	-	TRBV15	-	CATSRNSAGGKKLFF	TGTGCCACCAGCAGAAACTCGGCCGGGGGTAAAAAACTGTTTTTT
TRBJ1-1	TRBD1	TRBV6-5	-	CASSGGEGAGTEAFF	TGTGCCAGCAGTGGAGGAGAGGGGGCTGGGACTGAAGCTTTCTTT
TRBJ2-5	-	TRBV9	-	CASSVGVAEGETQYF	TGTGCCAGCAGCGTAGGAGTAGCAGAGGGTGAGACCCAGTACTTC
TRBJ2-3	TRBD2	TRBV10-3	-	CAATPQRGGSNTQYF	TGTGCCGCCACACCGCAGCGGGGGGGCTCGAATACGCAGTATTTT